The sample holds a few counts of the clone carrying this T cell receptor beta chain. The CDR3 sequence is 15 residues long. Looked up from germline, CDR1 is SGHDN and CDR2 is FVKESK. V lost 5 bases, J lost 3 bases, and 13 bases lay in between. Source study methods: Amplification from reference gene primers served as the basis for estimated nucleated cell counts. TCRdb's table, derived via immunoSEQ multiplex PCR, lists solely in-frame clones and lacks some. That table is the source of V, J and clone size, and D and trimming were worked out from the DNA. The sample yields approximately 90,000 clones, around 72% seen once. This entry is derived from a study of blood T cell repertoires in COVID-19. Across the whole study: COVID-19 samples collected from the United States, Italy and Spain covered acute and convalescent phases. PBMCs, B-cell-depleted T cells, or T cells were the source of the cDNA or gDNA that made up the material.

The rearrangement uses TRBV14 and TRBJ1-4; possible D gene TRBD1, 6 bases. Sequencing was carried out using peripheral blood. The origin of this receptor is a woman aged 80 or over with acute or convalescent COVID-19. CDR3 residues: CASSLGGMANEKLFF. CDR3 nucleotide sequence: TGTGCCAGCAGCTTAGGGGGAATGGCTAATGAAAAACTGTTTTTT.